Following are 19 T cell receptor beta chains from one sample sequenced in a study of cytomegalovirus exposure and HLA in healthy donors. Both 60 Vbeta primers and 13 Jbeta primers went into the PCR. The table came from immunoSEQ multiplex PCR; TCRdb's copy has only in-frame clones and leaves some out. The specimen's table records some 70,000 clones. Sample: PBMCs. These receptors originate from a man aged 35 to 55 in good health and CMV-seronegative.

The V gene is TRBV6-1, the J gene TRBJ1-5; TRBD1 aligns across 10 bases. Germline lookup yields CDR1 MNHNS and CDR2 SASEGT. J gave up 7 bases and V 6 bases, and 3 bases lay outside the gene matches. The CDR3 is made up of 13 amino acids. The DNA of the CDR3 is TGTGCCAGCAGGCCGACAGGGGGCCAGCCCCAGCATTTT. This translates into CASRPTGGQPQHF.

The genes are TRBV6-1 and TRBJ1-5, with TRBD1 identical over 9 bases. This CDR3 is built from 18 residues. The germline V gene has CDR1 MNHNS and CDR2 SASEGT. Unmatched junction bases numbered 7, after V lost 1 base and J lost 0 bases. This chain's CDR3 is CASSEVGTGTNSNQPQHF. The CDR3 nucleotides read TGTGCCAGCAGTGAAGTCGGGACAGGGACCAATAGCAATCAGCCCCAGCATTTT.

This chain's CDR3 is CASRTSGASYEQYF. The CDR3 coding sequence is TGTGCCAGCAGGACTAGCGGTGCCTCCTACGAGCAGTACTTC. The rearrangement links TRBV25-1 to TRBJ2-5; 9 bases are a match to TRBD2. The J call could be wrong; TRBJ2-7 is a better fit for the DNA end. This CDR3 is built from 14 residues. The germline V gene has CDR1 MGHDK and CDR2 SYGVNS.

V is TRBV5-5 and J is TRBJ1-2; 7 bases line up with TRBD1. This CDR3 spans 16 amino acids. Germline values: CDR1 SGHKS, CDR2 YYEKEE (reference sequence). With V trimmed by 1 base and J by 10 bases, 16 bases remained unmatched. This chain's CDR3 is CASSLSGTATILVYTF. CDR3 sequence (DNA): TGTGCCAGCAGCTTGTCGGGGACAGCAACAATCTTAGTCTACACCTTC.

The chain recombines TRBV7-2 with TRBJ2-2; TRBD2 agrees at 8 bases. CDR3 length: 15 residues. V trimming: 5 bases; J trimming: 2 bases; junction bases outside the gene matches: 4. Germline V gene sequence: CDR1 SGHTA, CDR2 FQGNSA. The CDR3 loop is CASSPTSANTGELFF. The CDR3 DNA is TGTGCCAGCAGCCCGACTAGCGCAAACACCGGGGAGCTGTTTTTT.

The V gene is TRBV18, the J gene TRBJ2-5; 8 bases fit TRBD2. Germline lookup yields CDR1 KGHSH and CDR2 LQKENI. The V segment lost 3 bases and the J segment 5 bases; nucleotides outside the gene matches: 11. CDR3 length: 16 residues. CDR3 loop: CASSPPGLDTTETQYF. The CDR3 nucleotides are TGTGCCAGCTCACCTCCGGGACTAGACACCACCGAGACCCAGTACTTC. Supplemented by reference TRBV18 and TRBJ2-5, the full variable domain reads NAGVMQNPRHLVRRRGQEARLRCSPMKGHSHVYWYRQLPEEGLKFMVYLQKENIIDESGMPKERFSAEFPKEGPSILRIQQVVRGDSAAYFCASSPPGLDTTETQYFGPGTRLLVL.

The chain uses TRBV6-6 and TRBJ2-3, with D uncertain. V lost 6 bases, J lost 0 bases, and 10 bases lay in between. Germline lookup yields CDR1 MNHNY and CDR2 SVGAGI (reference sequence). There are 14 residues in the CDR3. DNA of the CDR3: TGTGCCAGCAGCTACGGGCAAAGCACAGATACGCAGTATTTT. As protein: CASSYGQSTDTQYF.

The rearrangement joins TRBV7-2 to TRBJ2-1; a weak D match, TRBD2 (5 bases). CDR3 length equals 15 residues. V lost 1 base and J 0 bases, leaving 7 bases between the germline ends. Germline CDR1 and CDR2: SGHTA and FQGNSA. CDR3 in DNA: TGTGCCAGCAGCTTAGGCGGGCACTCCTACAATGAGCAGTTCTTC. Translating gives CASSLGGHSYNEQFF.

The CDR3 here is CASSPRTAGLQETQYF. The DNA of the CDR3 is TGTGCCAGCAGCCCTAGGACCGCTGGACTACAAGAGACCCAGTACTTC. The V and J genes are TRBV7-2 and TRBJ2-5, with D possibly TRBD2 on 6 matching bases. Germline CDR1 and CDR2: SGHTA and FQGNSA. The CDR3 has 16 residues. V lost 5 bases and J lost 2, with 18 bases in between. The full variable domain, rest sourced from reference TRBV7-2 and TRBJ2-5, is GAGVSQSPSNKVTEKGKDVELRCDPISGHTALYWYRQSLGQGLEFLIYFQGNSAPDKSGLPSDRFSAERTGGSVSTLTIQRTQQEDSAVYLCASSPRTAGLQETQYFGPGTRLLVL.

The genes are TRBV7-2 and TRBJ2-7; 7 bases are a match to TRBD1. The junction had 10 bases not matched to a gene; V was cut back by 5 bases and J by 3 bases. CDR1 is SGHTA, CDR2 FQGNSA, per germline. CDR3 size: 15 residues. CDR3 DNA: TGTGCCAGCAGCCTAGAACAGGGGCCGCTCTACGAGCAGTACTTC. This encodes CASSLEQGPLYEQYF.

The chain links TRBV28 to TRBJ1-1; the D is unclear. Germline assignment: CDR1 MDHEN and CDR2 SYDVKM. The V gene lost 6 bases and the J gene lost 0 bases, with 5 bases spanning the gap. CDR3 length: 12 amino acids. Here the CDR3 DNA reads TGTGCCAGCAGGAGGATGAACACTGAAGCTTTCTTT. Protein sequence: CASRRMNTEAFF.

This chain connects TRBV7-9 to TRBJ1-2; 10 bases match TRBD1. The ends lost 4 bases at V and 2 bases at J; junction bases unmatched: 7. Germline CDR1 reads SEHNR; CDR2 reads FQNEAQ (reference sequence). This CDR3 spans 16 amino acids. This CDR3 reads CASSSTGQGKNYGYTF. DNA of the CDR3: TGTGCCAGCAGCTCCACGGGACAGGGGAAGAACTATGGCTACACCTTC.

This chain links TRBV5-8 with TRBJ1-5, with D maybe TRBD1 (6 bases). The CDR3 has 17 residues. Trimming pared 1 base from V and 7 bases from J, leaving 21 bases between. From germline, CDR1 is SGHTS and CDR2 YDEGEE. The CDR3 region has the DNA TGTGCCAGCAGCTTGTTTATAACCTCCGGGGGGCAGCAGCCCCAGCATTTT. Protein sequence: CASSLFITSGGQQPQHF.

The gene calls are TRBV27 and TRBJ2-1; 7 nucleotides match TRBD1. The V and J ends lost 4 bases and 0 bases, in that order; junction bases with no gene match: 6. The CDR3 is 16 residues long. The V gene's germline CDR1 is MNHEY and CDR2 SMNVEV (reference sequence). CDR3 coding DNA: TGTGCCAGCAGTTCCGGGACAGTGAGCTCCTACAATGAGCAGTTCTTC. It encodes CASSSGTVSSYNEQFF.

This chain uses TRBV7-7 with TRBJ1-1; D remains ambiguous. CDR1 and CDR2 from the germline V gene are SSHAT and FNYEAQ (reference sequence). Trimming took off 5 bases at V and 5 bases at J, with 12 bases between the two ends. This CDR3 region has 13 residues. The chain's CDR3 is CASSEIVGTEAFF. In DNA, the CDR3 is TGTGCCAGCAGCGAGATTGTCGGGACTGAAGCTTTCTTT.

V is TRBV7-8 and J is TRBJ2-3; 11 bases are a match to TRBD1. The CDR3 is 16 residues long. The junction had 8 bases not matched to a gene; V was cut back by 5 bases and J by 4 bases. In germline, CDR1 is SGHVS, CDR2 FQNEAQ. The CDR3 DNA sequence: TGTGCCAGCAGCAACCGGACAGGGGGCGTACCAGATACGCAGTATTTT. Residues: CASSNRTGGVPDTQYF. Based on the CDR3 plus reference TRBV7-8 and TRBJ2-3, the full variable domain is GAGVSQSPRYKVAKRGQDVALRCDPISGHVSLFWYQQALGQGPEFLTYFQNEAQLDKSGLPSDRFFAERPEGSVSTLKIQRTQQEDSAVYLCASSNRTGGVPDTQYFGPGTRLTVL.

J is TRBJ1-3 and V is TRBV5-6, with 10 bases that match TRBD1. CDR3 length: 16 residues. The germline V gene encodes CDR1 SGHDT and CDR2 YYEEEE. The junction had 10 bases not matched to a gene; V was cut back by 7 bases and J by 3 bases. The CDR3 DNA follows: TGTGCCAGCCAACCAACGACAGGGGGCTTTGGAAACACCATATATTTT. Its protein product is CASQPTTGGFGNTIYF.

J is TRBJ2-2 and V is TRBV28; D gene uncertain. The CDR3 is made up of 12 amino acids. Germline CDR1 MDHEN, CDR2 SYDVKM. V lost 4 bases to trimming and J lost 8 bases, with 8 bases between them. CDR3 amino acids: CASSSRVGELFF. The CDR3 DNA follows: TGTGCCAGCAGTTCTAGAGTGGGGGAGCTGTTTTTT.

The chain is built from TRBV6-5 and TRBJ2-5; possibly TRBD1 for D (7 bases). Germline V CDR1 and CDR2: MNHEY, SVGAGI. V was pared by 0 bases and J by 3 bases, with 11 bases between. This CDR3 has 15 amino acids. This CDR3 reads CASSYSRRGEETQYF. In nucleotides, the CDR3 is TGTGCCAGCAGTTACTCGCGCAGGGGGGAAGAGACCCAGTACTTC.